Listed below are T cell receptor beta chains from one sample, sequenced in a study of early T cells in non-severe SARS-CoV-2 infection. TCRdb re-derived calls from the 5' RACE reads in MiXCR, one entry per CDR3 protein. The repertoire holds tens of thousands of distinct CDR3 sequences, with approximately 13% as singletons. Specimen: whole blood. These receptors originate from an adult who was a healthcare worker with PCR-confirmed SARS-CoV-2 infection or an uninfected control (not recorded which). Both conserved end residues are trimmed from each CDR3.

TRBJ2-7	TRBV7-9	ASSLALAGGDLREQY
TRBJ2-1	TRBV5-1	ASSSIAGGFYNEQF
TRBJ2-7	TRBV6-5	ASSWSVPGGQLYEQY
TRBJ2-1	TRBV6-2/TRBV6-3	ASTDPGTQFNEQF
TRBJ1-2	TRBV20-1	SASRDRGDGYT
TRBJ2-7	TRBV7-3	ASSTLGGFEQY
TRBJ2-5	TRBV3-1	ASSQVPTSRGVAETQY
TRBJ2-1	TRBV11-1	ASSFPGSYNEQF
TRBJ2-7	TRBV9	ASSSGGTGGYEQY
TRBJ2-3	TRBV28	ASSLTRSGDTQY
TRBJ1-1	TRBV30	AWLQGAGAF
TRBJ2-7	TRBV11-2	ASNPGSSYEQY
TRBJ2-2	TRBV7-3	ASSYQGAGELF
TRBJ2-1	TRBV2	ASSAESGSSYNEQF
TRBJ2-7	TRBV29-1	SVEEGTGWY
TRBJ2-5	TRBV10-3	AISATPETQY